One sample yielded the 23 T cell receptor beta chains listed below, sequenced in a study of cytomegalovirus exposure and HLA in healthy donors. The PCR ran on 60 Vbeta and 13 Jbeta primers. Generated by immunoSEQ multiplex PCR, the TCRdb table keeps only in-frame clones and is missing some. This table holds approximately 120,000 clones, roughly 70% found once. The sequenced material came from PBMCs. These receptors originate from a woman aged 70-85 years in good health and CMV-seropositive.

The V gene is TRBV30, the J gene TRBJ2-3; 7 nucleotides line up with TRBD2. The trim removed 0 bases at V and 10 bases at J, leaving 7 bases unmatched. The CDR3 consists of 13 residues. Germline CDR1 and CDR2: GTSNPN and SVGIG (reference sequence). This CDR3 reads CAWSVLEAGSQYF. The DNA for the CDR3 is TGTGCCTGGAGTGTACTTGAAGCGGGGTCGCAGTATTTT. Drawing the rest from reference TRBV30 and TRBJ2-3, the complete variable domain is SQTIHQWPATLVQPVGSPLSLECTVEGTSNPNLYWYRQAAGRGLQLLFYSVGIGQISSEVPQNLSASRPQDRQFILSSKKLLLSDSGFYLCAWSVLEAGSQYFGPGTRLTVL.

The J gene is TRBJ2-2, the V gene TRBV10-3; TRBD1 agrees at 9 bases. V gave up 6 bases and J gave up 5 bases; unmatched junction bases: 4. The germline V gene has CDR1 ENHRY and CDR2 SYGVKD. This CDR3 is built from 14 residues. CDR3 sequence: CAIRPGTGTGELFF. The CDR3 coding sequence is TGTGCCATCAGGCCCGGGACAGGGACCGGGGAGCTGTTTTTT.

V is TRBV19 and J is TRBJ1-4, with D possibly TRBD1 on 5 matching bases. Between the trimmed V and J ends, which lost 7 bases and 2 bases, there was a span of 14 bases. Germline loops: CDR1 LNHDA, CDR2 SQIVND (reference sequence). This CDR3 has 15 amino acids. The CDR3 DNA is TGTGCCAGTAATGATAGGGGAAGGACTAATGAAAAACTGTTTTTT. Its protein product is CASNDRGRTNEKLFF.

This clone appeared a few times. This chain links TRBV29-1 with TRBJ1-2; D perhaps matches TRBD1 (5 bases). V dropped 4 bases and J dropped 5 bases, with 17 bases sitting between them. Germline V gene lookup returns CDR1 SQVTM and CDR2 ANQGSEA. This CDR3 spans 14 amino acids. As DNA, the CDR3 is TGCAGCGTTGTAACCCAGGCAGGGCTTTATGGCTACACCTTC. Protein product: CSVVTQAGLYGYTF. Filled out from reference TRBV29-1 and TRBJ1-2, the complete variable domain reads SAVISQKPSRDICQRGTSLTIQCQVDSQVTMMFWYRQQPGQSLTLIATANQGSEATYESGFVIDKFPISRPNLTFSTLTVSNMSPEDSSIYLCSVVTQAGLYGYTFGSGTRLTVV.

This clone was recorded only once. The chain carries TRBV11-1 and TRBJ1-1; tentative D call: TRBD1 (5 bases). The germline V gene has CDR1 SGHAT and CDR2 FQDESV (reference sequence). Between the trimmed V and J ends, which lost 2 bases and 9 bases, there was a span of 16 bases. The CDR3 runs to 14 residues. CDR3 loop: CASSLSDSGRKAFF. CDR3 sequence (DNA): TGTGCCAGCAGCTTATCCGACAGTGGTCGAAAAGCTTTCTTT.

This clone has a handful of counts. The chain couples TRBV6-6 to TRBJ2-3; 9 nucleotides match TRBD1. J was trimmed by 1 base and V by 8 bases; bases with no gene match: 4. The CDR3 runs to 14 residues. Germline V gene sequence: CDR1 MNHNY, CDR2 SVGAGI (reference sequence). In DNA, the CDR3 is TGTGCCAGCCAGGACAGGGGAGGCACAGATACGCAGTATTTT. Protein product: CASQDRGGTDTQYF.

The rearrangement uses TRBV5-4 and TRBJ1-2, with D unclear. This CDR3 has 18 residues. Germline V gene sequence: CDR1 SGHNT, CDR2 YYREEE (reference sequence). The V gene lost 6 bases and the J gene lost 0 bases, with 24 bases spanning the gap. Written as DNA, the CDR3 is TGTGCCAGCAAGACGTTAGGCGGGCCTCTCCTTTCTAACTATGGCTACACCTTC. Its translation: CASKTLGGPLLSNYGYTF.

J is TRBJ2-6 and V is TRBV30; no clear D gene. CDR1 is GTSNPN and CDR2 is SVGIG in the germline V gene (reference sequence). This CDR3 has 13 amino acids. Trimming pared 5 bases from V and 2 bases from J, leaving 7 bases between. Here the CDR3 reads CAWDSTGANVLTF. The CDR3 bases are TGTGCCTGGGACTCAACTGGGGCCAACGTCCTGACTTTC. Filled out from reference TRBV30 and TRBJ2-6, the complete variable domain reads SQTIHQWPATLVQPVGSPLSLECTVEGTSNPNLYWYRQAAGRGLQLLFYSVGIGQISSEVPQNLSASRPQDRQFILSSKKLLLSDSGFYLCAWDSTGANVLTFGAGSRLTVL.

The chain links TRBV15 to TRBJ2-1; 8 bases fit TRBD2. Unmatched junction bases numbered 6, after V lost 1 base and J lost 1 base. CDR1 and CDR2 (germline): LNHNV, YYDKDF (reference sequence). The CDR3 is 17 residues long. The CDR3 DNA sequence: TGTGCCACCAGCAGAGTGTGGGCGGGGGGTTCCTACAATGAGCAGTTCTTC. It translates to CATSRVWAGGSYNEQFF.

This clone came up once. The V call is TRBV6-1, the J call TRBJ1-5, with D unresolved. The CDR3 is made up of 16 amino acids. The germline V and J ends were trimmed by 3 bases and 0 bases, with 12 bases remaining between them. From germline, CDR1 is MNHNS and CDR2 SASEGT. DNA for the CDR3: TGTGCCAGCAGTGACACCCCCAGAATTAGCAATCAGCCCCAGCATTTT. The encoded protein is CASSDTPRISNQPQHF.

The CDR3 region has the DNA TGTGCCAGCTCACCCTCGTCCCCGGTCCTCTACGAGCAGTACTTC. The encoded protein is CASSPSSPVLYEQYF. The J gene is TRBJ2-7, the V gene TRBV18; the D is unclear. CDR3 length: 15 residues. Germline CDR1 reads KGHSH; CDR2 reads LQKENI. Trimming took 3 bases from V and 3 from J, leaving 15 bases between them.

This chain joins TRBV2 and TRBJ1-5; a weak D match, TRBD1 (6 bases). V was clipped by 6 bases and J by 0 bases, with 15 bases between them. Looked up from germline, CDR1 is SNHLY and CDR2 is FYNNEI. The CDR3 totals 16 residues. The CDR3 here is CASSATGPYSNQPQHF. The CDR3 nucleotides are TGTGCCAGCAGCGCTACAGGGCCATATAGCAATCAGCCCCAGCATTTT.

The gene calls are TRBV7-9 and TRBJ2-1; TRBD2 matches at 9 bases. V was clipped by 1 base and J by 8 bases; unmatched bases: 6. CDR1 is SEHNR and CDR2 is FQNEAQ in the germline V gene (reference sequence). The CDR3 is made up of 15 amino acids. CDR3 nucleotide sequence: TGTGCCAGCAGCTTAGTAGCGGGGGCCCTATATGAGCAGTTCTTC. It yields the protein CASSLVAGALYEQFF.

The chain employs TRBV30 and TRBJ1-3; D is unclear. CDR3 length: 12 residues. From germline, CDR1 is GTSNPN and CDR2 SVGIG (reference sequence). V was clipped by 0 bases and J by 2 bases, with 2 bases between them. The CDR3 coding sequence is TGTGCCTGGAGTGTCACTGGAAACACCATATATTTT. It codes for CAWSVTGNTIYF.

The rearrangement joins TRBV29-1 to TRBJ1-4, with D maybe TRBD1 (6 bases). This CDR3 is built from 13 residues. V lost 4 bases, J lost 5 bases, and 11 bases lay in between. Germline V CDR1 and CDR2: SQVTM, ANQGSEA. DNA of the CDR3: TGCAGCGTTGGGCGGACAGAGAATGAAAAACTGTTTTTT. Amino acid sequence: CSVGRTENEKLFF.

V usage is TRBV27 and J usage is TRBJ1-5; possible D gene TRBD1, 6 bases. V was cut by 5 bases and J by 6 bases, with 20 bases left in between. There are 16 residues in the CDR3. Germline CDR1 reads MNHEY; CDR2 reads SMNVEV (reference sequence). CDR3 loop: CASSARTVASGQPQHF. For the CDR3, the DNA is TGTGCCAGCAGTGCCCGGACAGTTGCGTCTGGTCAGCCCCAGCATTTT.

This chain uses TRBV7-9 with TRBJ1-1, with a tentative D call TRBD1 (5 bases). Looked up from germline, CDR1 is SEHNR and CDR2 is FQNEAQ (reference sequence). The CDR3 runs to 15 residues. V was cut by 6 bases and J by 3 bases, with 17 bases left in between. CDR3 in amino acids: CASSAPTGGDTEAFF. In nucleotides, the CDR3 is TGTGCCAGCAGTGCCCCCACCGGGGGAGACACTGAAGCTTTCTTT.

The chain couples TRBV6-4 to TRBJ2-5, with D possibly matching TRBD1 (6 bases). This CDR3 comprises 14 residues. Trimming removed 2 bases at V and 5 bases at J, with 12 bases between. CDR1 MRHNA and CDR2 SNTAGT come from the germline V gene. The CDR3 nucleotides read TGTGCCAGCAGTGACCCTGCTAGGGGGGAGACCCAGTACTTC. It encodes CASSDPARGETQYF.

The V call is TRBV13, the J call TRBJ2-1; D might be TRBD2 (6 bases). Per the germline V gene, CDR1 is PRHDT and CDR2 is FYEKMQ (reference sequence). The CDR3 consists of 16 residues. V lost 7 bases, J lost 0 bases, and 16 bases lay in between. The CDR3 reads CASTRVLAYSYNEQFF. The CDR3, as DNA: TGTGCCAGCACCCGGGTTCTAGCGTACTCCTACAATGAGCAGTTCTTC.

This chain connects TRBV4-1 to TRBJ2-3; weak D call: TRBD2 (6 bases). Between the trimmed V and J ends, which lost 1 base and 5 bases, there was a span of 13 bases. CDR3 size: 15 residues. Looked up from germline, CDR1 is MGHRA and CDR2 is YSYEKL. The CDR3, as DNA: TGCGCCAGCAGCCAAGGAGTTAGCGGCCTAGATACGCAGTATTTT. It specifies CASSQGVSGLDTQYF.

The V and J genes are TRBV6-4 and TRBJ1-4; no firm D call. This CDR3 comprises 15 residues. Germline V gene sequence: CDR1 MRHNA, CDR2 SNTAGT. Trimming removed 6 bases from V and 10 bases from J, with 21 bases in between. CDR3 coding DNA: TGTGCCAGCAGGGGTCCGGAACCCGCGGTCGGAAAACTGTTTTTT. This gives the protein CASRGPEPAVGKLFF.

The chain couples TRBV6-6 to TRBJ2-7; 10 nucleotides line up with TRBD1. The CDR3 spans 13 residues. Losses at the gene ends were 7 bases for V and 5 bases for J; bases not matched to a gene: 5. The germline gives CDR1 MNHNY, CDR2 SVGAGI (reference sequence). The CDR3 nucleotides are TGTGCCAGCATAGACAGGGGGCTGAACGAGCAGTACTTC. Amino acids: CASIDRGLNEQYF.

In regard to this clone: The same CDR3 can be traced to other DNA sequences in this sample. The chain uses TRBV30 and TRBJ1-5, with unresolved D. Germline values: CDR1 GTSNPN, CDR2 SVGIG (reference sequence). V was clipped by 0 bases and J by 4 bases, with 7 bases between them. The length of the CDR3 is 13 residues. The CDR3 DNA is TGTGCCTGGAGTGTTCGGGGAAATCAGCCCCAGCATTTT. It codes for CAWSVRGNQPQHF.